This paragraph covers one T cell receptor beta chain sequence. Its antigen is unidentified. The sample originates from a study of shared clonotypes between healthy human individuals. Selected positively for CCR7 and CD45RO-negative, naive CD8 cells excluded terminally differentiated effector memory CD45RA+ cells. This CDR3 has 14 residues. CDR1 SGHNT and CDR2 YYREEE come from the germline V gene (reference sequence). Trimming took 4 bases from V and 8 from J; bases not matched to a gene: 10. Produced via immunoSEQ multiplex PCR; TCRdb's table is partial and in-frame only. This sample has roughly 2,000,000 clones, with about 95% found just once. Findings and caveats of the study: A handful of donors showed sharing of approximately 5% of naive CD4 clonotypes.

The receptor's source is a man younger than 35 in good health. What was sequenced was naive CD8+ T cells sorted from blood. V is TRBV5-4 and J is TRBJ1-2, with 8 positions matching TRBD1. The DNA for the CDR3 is TGTGCCAGCAGCCCTCGCGGGACAGGCTACGGCTACACCTTC. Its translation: CASSPRGTGYGYTF.